In this sample, the clone carrying this T cell receptor (beta chain) turned up a few times. The data are from a study of T-cell reconstitution after alpha-beta-depleted transplantation in children. Germline V gene sequence: CDR1 SGHRS, CDR2 YFSETQ. The CDR3 covers 14 residues. V was clipped by 0 bases and J by 5 bases; unmatched bases: 4. Unique molecular identifiers tagged the TCRbeta library. TCRdb recomputed calls from the PCR reads with MiXCR, one row per CDR3 protein. The repertoire holds a few hundred thousand distinct CDR3 sequences, with 20% as singletons. This sequence joins TRBV5-1 and TRBJ2-5; 7 bases align to TRBD2. This TCR was sampled from a human donor who donated a stem cell graft to a child with acute myeloid leukemia. Source: PBMCs from the stem cell graft donor, taken from the stem cell graft. The CDR3 bases are TGCGCCAGCAGCTTGGTATCGCGGGAGGAGACCCAGTACTTC. Protein: CASSLVSREETQYF. The variable domain in full, with the rest retrieved from reference TRBV5-1 and TRBJ2-5, is KAGVTQTPRYLIKTRGQQVTLSCSPISGHRSVSWYQQTPGQGLQFLFEYFSETQRNKGNFPGRFSGRQFSNSRSEMNVSTLELGDSALYLCASSLVSREETQYFGPGTRLLVL.